This entry features one T cell receptor beta chain sequence. The clone's antigen remains unknown. No much larger clonotype is one base removed from it; base qualities were not supplied. The data were obtained in a study of T cell responses to AZD1222 COVID-19 vaccine (dated by TCRdb to about 2021). In the study overall: Because spike-specific TCR depth and breadth did not differ between the two schedules, AZD1222 recipients who got a second dose at roughly 4 weeks were pooled with those who got a second dose at roughly 12 weeks. TCR sequencing covered roughly 230 trial participants: nearly 210 given two doses of AZD1222 and some 25 given two doses of MenACWY control vaccine. Enrollment into the trials was organized by age into subgroups of 18-55, 56-69 and 70-plus years, and those subgroups contained 148, 28 and 57 TCR-sequenced participants, respectively. Overall study results and their limits: Because no day 14 peak-response samples were available, the repertoires could be characterized only after the peak T cell response. A significant rise in spike-specific TCR breadth and depth was observed after two AZD1222 doses relative to day 0 and relative to MenACWY recipients. Only five to seven AZD1222 recipients were SARS-CoV-2 seropositive at baseline, limiting conclusions about previously exposed vaccinees. The whole spike protein was spanned by vaccine-associated CD4 TCRs, and dominant responses were seen in regions 160-218 and 743-854. Participants were mostly white British and included more females than males, and it was suggested by the authors that clonal diversity may have been underestimated. Epitopes outside the regions mutated in the B.1.351 and B.1.1.7 variants were reportedly recognized by nearly half of the unique spike-specific TCRs. The 56-69-year group was small, and its depth increase did not reach significance, likely because of low power.

The CDR3 regions of human TCRbeta chains were analyzed by immunosequencing. For the original study's pipeline: Repertoire TCRs were matched against a reference library of SARS-CoV-2-specific TCRs generated with the MIRA antigen-specificity platform. Breadth was defined as the fraction of unique TCRs that were SARS-CoV-2-associated. Depth was defined as the fraction of total T cells that were SARS-CoV-2-associated. Using the MIRA data, each spike-specific TCR was mapped to the spike region that the TCR reacts to and placed in a CD4 or CD8 class. Log10-transformed breadth and depth values were compared by one-way ANOVA with Sidak's multiple comparisons tests. In its TCRdb copy, this immuneACCESS table keeps in-frame sequences only and misses some clones. Where compared with another copy, unresolved V genes explain less than half of these, and the others have no known cause. V and J calls and clone size are copied from that table; D and trimming were computed from the DNA. This sample holds 100,000 to 150,000 clones; under 90% were observed only once. The top ten clonotypes cover about 6% of the sample.

The germline V gene provides CDR1 SNHLY and CDR2 FYNNEI. Cut back by 4 bases and 5 bases, the V and J ends lie 14 bases apart. Taken from cysteine to phenylalanine, the CDR3 has 15 residues. Only the CDR3 DNA stays, 45 bases, in frame from base 1. The time point label of this sample denotes: baseline before first vaccination. Samples from vaccinated people were obtained from the UK trials COV001 and COV002, which included a single-blind randomized controlled phase 2/3 trial of AZD1222 (ChAdOx1 nCoV-19) in healthy adults. For TCRbeta chain sequencing, PBMC samples were collected from trial participants at day 0 and at day 28 after the second dose.

This TCR came from an adult in good health. The V and J segments used are TRBV2 and TRBJ2-2; there is no confident call for the D gene. The material sequenced was peripheral blood, taken on day 0 of AZD1222 vaccination. The nucleotides are TGTGCCAGCAGTGGCCAGGTTCCCTGGACCGGGGAGCTGTTTTTT. Its protein is CASSGQVPWTGELFF.